This T cell receptor (beta chain) is drawn from a study of CD4 and CD8 cells across lung adenocarcinoma regions. A single record per CDR3 protein comes from TCRdb applying MiXCR to the PCR reads. This table has fewer than 10,000 distinct CDR3 sequences, 35% to 50% appearing once. Looked up from germline, CDR1 is MNHNS and CDR2 is SASEGT. V was pared by 7 bases and J by 11 bases, with 17 bases between. The CDR3 length is 12 residues. This clonotype was observed many times. Localized lung adenocarcinoma, a non-small cell lung cancer, affected the donors. V is TRBV6-1 and J is TRBJ2-5, with D unclear. This sequence was found in a female donor with lung adenocarcinoma. The CD4 and CD8 labels of this study may be unreliable. Sequencing was done on a sample of CD4+ T cells from the margin of a lung tumor. This CDR3 reads CASKSSYNEQYF. Written as DNA, the CDR3 is TGTGCCAGCAAATCTTCTTACAATGAGCAGTACTTC.